The source of this TCR beta chain is a study of CD8+ T cells in alopecia areata. On the study more broadly: Each day, treated patients took oral tofacitinib twice, at 5 to 10 mg per dose.

Broader study findings: For lesional scalp, especially alopecia totalis/universalis, clonality was higher than in normal scalp.

With regard to this clone: What it binds is not known.

The CDR3 runs to 16 residues. V lost 2 bases and J 2 bases, leaving 13 bases between the germline ends. Germline V CDR1 and CDR2: SEHNR, FQNEAQ (reference sequence). Treatment indicated: oral pan-JAK inhibitor, 5-10 mg twice daily. Sequencing relied on a cDNA template that was reverse transcribed from extracted RNA. The data were produced by immunoSEQ multiplex PCR, yet TCRdb's version contains in-frame clones alone and is incomplete. The sample carries 180,000 or so clones, 51% recorded once. This TCR was sampled from a human donor with alopecia areata. This sample comprised CD8+ T cells sorted from blood, obtained at week 52, from a patient treated with tofacitinib. The V gene is TRBV7-9, the J gene TRBJ1-5; D possibly corresponds to TRBD1 (5 bases). CDR3 sequence reads: CASSLYEGLGNQPQHF. CDR3 nucleotides: TGTGCCAGCAGCTTATACGAGGGGTTGGGCAATCAGCCCCAGCATTTT.